This T cell receptor (beta chain) was observed in a study of blood T cell repertoires in COVID-19. As processed by the authors: Reference gene primer amplification in the assay estimated nucleated cell counts. Here immunoSEQ multiplex PCR was the method, and the copy in TCRdb shows in-frame clones only, minus some. The DNA was the basis for D and trimming; V, J and clone size are from that table. This sample carries approximately 200,000 clones, roughly nine tenths of them seen once, and the ten largest clones take around 2.3%. Participants came from fewer than 25 US areas, aged roughly 18 to 89 years. Germline V gives CDR1 MNHEY, CDR2 SMNVEV (reference sequence). This CDR3 is 12 amino acids long. V was shortened by 10 bases and J by 1 base, with 10 bases between the two germline ends.

The receptor's source is a woman aged 40 to 50 with acute COVID-19. The chain is built from TRBV27 and TRBJ1-2; D not resolved. The sequenced sample was PBMCs or T cells enriched from blood (not recorded which). The CDR3 loop is CATSTDNYGYTF. As DNA, the CDR3 is TGTGCCACCAGCACAGATAACTATGGCTACACCTTC.